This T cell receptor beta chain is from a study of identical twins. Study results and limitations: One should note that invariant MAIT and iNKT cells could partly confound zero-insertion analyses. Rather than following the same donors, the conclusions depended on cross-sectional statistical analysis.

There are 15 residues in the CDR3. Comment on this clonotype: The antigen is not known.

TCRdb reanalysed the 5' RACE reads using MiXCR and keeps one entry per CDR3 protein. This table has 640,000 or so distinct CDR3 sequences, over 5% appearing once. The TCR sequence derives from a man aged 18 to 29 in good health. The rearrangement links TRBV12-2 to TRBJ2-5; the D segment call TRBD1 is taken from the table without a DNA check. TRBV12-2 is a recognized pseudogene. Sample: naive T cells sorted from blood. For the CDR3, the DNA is TGTGCAAGTCGCTTAGAGACAGGGAACCAAGAGACCCAGTACTTC. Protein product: CASRLETGNQETQYF.